This TCR beta chain was sequenced for a study of PD-1 blockade in mismatch repair-deficient tumors. Findings of the study overall: Tumor-resident clones, often absent from pretreatment blood, expanded after pembrolizumab and then contracted.

This CDR3 comprises 14 residues. The V gene lost 0 bases and the J gene lost 4 bases, with 7 bases spanning the gap. Germline-derived CDR1 and CDR2 are SGHNT and YYREEE (reference sequence). Produced via immunoSEQ multiplex PCR; TCRdb's table is partial and in-frame only. The table lists over 15,000 clones, roughly 80% of them singletons. PCR or immunohistochemistry showed mismatch repair deficiency in every enrolled patient. Regarding this clone: Its antigen is unidentified.

Material: PBMCs, obtained 4 weeks after starting pembrolizumab. This TCR came from an adult with mismatch repair-deficient cancer. The chain combines TRBV5-4 with TRBJ1-4; no clear D. The CDR3 loop is CASSLGVLNEKLFF. CDR3 bases: TGTGCCAGCAGCTTGGGCGTCCTTAATGAAAAACTGTTTTTT.